This passage covers 8 T cell receptor beta chains from one sample sequenced in a study of cytomegalovirus exposure and HLA in healthy donors. Amplification used 60 Vbeta primers and 13 Jbeta primers. TCRdb's copy holds only in-frame clones and misses some; the assay was immunoSEQ multiplex PCR. The sample has over 110,000 clones; the top ten hold 0.9% to 1%. Sequencing was performed on PBMCs. The source of these receptors is a male donor in good health and CMV-seronegative.

This sequence joins TRBV5-6 and TRBJ2-3; D is perhaps TRBD1 (6 bases). The CDR3 spans 14 residues. Germline CDR1 reads SGHDT; CDR2 reads YYEEEE. With 0 bases removed from V and 9 bases from J, the gap between germline ends came to 14 bases. Here the CDR3 reads CASSLGDNLYTQYF. The CDR3 nucleotides are TGTGCCAGCAGCTTGGGGGACAACTTATACACGCAGTATTTT.

The rearrangement joins TRBV6-5 to TRBJ2-5, with D perhaps matching TRBD2 (7 bases). The CDR3 consists of 14 residues. The germline gives CDR1 MNHEY, CDR2 SVGAGI. Trimming pared 2 bases from V and 5 bases from J, leaving 12 bases between. For the CDR3, the DNA is TGTGCCAGCAGTTACAGGGGGGGCCGCGAGACCCAGTACTTC. This codes for CASSYRGGRETQYF.

J is TRBJ2-7 and V is TRBV7-6, with TRBD2 matching 11 bases. Germline assignment: CDR1 SGHVS and CDR2 FNYEAQ. Unmatched junction bases numbered 12, after V lost 3 bases and J lost 5 bases. The CDR3 has 17 residues. DNA of the CDR3: TGTGCCAGCAGCTTGTCCCCTACTAGCGGGAGTTTCCACGAGCAGTACTTC. Its translation is CASSLSPTSGSFHEQYF.

The chain joins TRBV4-2 to TRBJ2-1; TRBD2 agrees at 7 bases. Trimming removed 0 bases from V and 6 bases from J; junction bases left unmatched: 14. Germline V gives CDR1 LGHNA, CDR2 YNFKEQ. The CDR3 runs to 18 residues. CDR3 in amino acids: CASSQEPQTSIPLNEQFF. CDR3 bases: TGTGCCAGCAGCCAAGAGCCCCAGACTAGCATCCCCCTCAATGAGCAGTTCTTC.

The rearrangement uses TRBV11-2 and TRBJ1-1, with D tentatively TRBD1 (5 bases). Trimming took off 3 bases at V and 2 bases at J, with 13 bases between the two ends. CDR3 length: 15 amino acids. CDR1 is SGHAT, CDR2 FQNNGV, per germline. The CDR3 loop is CASSFQPGLNTEAFF. The CDR3 DNA follows: TGTGCCAGCAGCTTTCAACCGGGACTTAACACTGAAGCTTTCTTT. The full variable domain, its missing parts supplied by reference TRBV11-2 and TRBJ1-1, is EAGVAQSPRYKIIEKRQSVAFWCNPISGHATLYWYQQILGQGPKLLIQFQNNGVVDDSQLPKDRFSAERLKGVDSTLKIQPAKLEDSAVYLCASSFQPGLNTEAFFGQGTRLTVV.

The chain carries TRBV29-1 and TRBJ2-1, with D possibly matching TRBD1 (5 bases). This CDR3 is 13 amino acids long. Between the trimmed V and J ends, which lost 1 base and 7 bases, there was a span of 11 bases. Germline V lookup: CDR1 SQVTM, CDR2 ANQGSEA. As DNA, the CDR3 is TGCAGCGTTGAAGGGGGCGCGAGGAATGAGCAGTTCTTC. The encoded protein is CSVEGGARNEQFF.

The genes are TRBV18 and TRBJ2-1, with a tentative D call TRBD1 (5 bases). Germline values: CDR1 KGHSH, CDR2 LQKENI. V lost 3 bases to trimming and J lost 0 bases, with 12 bases between them. The CDR3 extends over 16 amino acids. The CDR3 sequence is CASSPQQVSSYNEQFF. CDR3 coding DNA: TGTGCCAGCTCACCGCAACAGGTGAGCTCCTACAATGAGCAGTTCTTC. The entire variable domain, with the rest obtained from reference TRBV18 and TRBJ2-1, is as follows: NAGVMQNPRHLVRRRGQEARLRCSPMKGHSHVYWYRQLPEEGLKFMVYLQKENIIDESGMPKERFSAEFPKEGPSILRIQQVVRGDSAAYFCASSPQQVSSYNEQFFGPGTRLTVL.

DNA of the CDR3: TGTGCCAGCAGGCAATCAGGGGTCCTAGCCAAAAACATTCAGTACTTC. Encoded protein: CASRQSGVLAKNIQYF. The rearrangement joins TRBV5-6 to TRBJ2-4, with a weak D call TRBD1 (6 bases). V dropped 5 bases and J dropped 0 bases, with 15 bases sitting between them. Per the germline V gene, CDR1 is SGHDT and CDR2 is YYEEEE. The CDR3 loop spans 16 amino acids.